This T cell receptor beta chain was observed in a study of CD8+ T cells in alopecia areata. Across the study: Tofacitinib ran 6 to 18 months, followed by 6 months off drug.

Specified treatment: oral pan-JAK inhibitor, 5-10 mg twice daily. RNA was isolated and reverse transcribed to cDNA, the sequencing template. The repertoire was sequenced with immunoSEQ multiplex PCR; TCRdb's copy has only in-frame clones and lacks some. The sample lists some 180,000 clones, about 53% occurring once. General study points: On tofacitinib, scalp clonality and expanded CD8+ clones among top 100 fell significantly.

This clone was detected only a few times. Its specificity is unknown. Here the sequenced sample was CD8+ T cells sorted from blood, taken at week 24, from a patient treated with tofacitinib. The TCR sequence derives from a human donor with alopecia areata.

Here the CDR3 reads CASSSRNTGELFF. DNA for the CDR3: TGTGCCAGCAGCTCCCGGAACACCGGGGAGCTGTTTTTT. This sequence joins TRBV11-2 and TRBJ2-2, with unresolved D. Deletions cut 4 bases from V and 1 base from J, with 4 bases between. Germline V gives CDR1 SGHAT, CDR2 FQNNGV. The CDR3 covers 13 residues.